One sample yielded the 2 T cell receptor beta chains listed below, sequenced in a study of blood T cell repertoires in COVID-19. This table comes from immunoSEQ multiplex PCR, and its TCRdb copy is limited to in-frame clones, with some not included. The sample shows approximately 200,000 clones, about 83% of them seen only once. The sequenced material came from PBMCs or T cells enriched from blood (not recorded which). These receptors were obtained from a woman aged 30 to 39 who had recovered from COVID-19.

This chain connects TRBV21-1 to TRBJ1-6; TRBD1 was called by the table and not checked on the DNA. TRBV21-1 is termed a pseudogene. The CDR3 extends over 21 amino acids. The CDR3 reads CASSKVRDRAPLSSYNSPLHF. The CDR3 nucleotides read TGTGCCAGCAGCAAAGTCCGGGACAGGGCACCACTAAGCTCCTATAATTCACCCCTCCACTTT.

This chain links TRBV3-1 (or the pseudogene TRBV3-2) with TRBJ1-5, with 10 bases lining up with TRBD1. The CDR3 runs 15 residues. V lost 6 bases and J lost 3; bases outside the gene matches: 5. CDR1 is LGHDT, CDR2 YNNKEL, per germline (reference sequence). CDR3: CASSHGTGDNQPQHF. The CDR3 DNA is TGTGCCAGCAGTCACGGGACAGGGGACAATCAGCCCCAGCATTTT.